What follows is one T cell receptor beta chain and its context. Original processing notes: Reference gene primer amplification gave nucleated cell count estimates. Profiled with immunoSEQ multiplex PCR; TCRdb holds only in-frame clones, not every one. The V and J calls and clone size were taken over from that table, and D and trimming were inferred from the DNA. The data contain 50,000 or so clones, 90% of them seen just once; the ten biggest clones take up roughly 10%. This record comes from a study of blood T cell repertoires in COVID-19. Looking at the study overall: COVID-19 samples collected from the United States, Italy and Spain covered acute and convalescent phases. Sample material is recorded as cDNA or gDNA derived from T cells, B-cell-depleted T cells, or PBMCs.

V was shortened by 2 bases and J by 0 bases, with 15 bases between the two germline ends. CDR3 length: 17 amino acids. Germline CDR1 reads SGHRS; CDR2 reads YFSETQ. This TCR came from a woman older than 75 with acute or convalescent COVID-19. The sample consisted of peripheral blood. The rearrangement uses TRBV5-1 and TRBJ1-5; TRBD1 is a possible D gene (6 bases). The CDR3 DNA follows: TGCGCCAGCAGCTTAGGAGCAGGGGCCTATAGCAATCAGCCCCAGCATTTT. Translating it yields CASSLGAGAYSNQPQHF.